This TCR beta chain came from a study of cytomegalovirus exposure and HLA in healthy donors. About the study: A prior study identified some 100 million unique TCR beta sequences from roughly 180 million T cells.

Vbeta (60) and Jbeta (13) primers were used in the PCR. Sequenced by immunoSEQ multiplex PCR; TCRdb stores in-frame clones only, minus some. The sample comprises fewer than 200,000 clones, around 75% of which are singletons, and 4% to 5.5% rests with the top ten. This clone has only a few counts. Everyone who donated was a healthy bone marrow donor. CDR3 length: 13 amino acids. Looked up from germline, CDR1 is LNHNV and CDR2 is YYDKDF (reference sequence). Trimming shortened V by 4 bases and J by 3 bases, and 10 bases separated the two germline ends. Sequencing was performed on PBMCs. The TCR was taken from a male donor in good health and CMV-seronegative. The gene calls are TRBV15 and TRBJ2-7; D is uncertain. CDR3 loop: CATSIPPYYEQYF. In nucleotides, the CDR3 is TGTGCCACCAGCATCCCCCCCTACTACGAGCAGTACTTC.